Sequencing of this T cell receptor (beta chain) was carried out in a study of vaccination effects on CD4 cells after COVID-19. At the level of the study: Participants completed two doses of the BNT162b2 or mRNA-1273 vaccine.

As to this clone: The target antigen is unknown.

Ahead of sequencing, the ViraFEST assay grew antigen-specific CD4+ T cells using viral peptide pools. Scientists isolated CD4+ T cells after an approximately 10-day culture period ended. Nucleocapsid antibodies were negative in the vaccine recipients, who had never had SARS-CoV-2 infection. The researchers cultured some 2 million PBMC per well with 7.5 to 10 IU/ml IL-2 and about 10 ug/ml peptides. Germline V CDR1 and CDR2: SGHRS, YFSETQ. CDR3 size: 18 residues. V dropped 1 base and J dropped 7; count of bases not matched to a gene: 10. Sequencing used immunoSEQ multiplex PCR; TCRdb keeps in-frame clones, though not all of them. The sample lists around 66,000 clones; about 71% were seen once.

The specimen was CD4+ T cells from PBMCs cultured with HCoV-OC43 spike peptides, collected before COVID-19 vaccination. Subset denoted: HCoV-OC43 spike overlapping peptide pool stimulation. This rearrangement joins TRBV5-1 to TRBJ1-6, with 11 bases matching TRBD1. The source of this sequence is a human donor who received a COVID-19 vaccine. The CDR3 DNA follows: TGCGCCAGCAGCTTGCTACCGCCGGGACAGGGGGAGAATTCACCCCTCCACTTT. Protein: CASSLLPPGQGENSPLHF.